One sample yielded the 18 T cell receptor beta chains listed below, sequenced in a study of blood T cell repertoires in COVID-19. Using immunoSEQ multiplex PCR, the repertoire was profiled, and TCRdb retains in-frame clones only, with some absent. The data contain fewer than 300,000 clones, approximately 84% of them seen just once; the ten biggest clones take up roughly 1.5%. Sequenced material: peripheral blood. The receptors here all came from a human donor with COVID-19, enrolled during active disease. The donor label of this sample is uncertain.

This clone appeared many times. This chain connects TRBV4-1 to TRBJ2-7; 7 bases line up with TRBD2. The V gene's germline CDR1 is MGHRA and CDR2 YSYEKL. V gave up 4 bases and J gave up 2 bases; unmatched junction bases: 11. The CDR3 loop spans 16 amino acids. The CDR3 spells CASSLHGASGAYEQYF. The CDR3, as DNA: TGCGCCAGCAGCCTCCATGGGGCTAGCGGCGCCTACGAGCAGTACTTC.

The chain is built from TRBV4-2 and TRBJ1-5; no definite D call. CDR3 length equals 15 residues. In germline, CDR1 is LGHNA, CDR2 YNFKEQ. Deletions cut 8 bases from V and 7 bases from J, with 21 bases between. The CDR3: CASAPFGSRGQPQHF. CDR3 nucleotides: TGTGCCAGCGCGCCCTTTGGGTCGAGAGGGCAGCCCCAGCATTTT.

This chain links TRBV7-3 with TRBJ1-2; D gene unclear. Deletions cut 0 bases from V and 12 bases from J, with 17 bases between. The CDR3 extends over 14 amino acids. Germline loops: CDR1 SGHTA, CDR2 FQGTGA. The CDR3 bases are TGTGCCAGCAGCTTAACCTCTCGGTCGGAGGAGGACACCTTC. Encoded protein: CASSLTSRSEEDTF. Drawing the rest from reference TRBV7-3 and TRBJ1-2, the complete variable domain is GAGVSQTPSNKVTEKGKYVELRCDPISGHTALYWYRQSLGQGPEFLIYFQGTGAADDSGLPNDRFFAVRPEGSVSTLKIQRTERGDSAVYLCASSLTSRSEEDTFGSGTRLTVV.

The chain recombines TRBV30 with TRBJ1-4, with 9 bases identical to TRBD1. The CDR3 length is 13 residues. Per the germline V gene, CDR1 is GTSNPN and CDR2 is SVGIG (reference sequence). Unmatched junction bases numbered 5, after V lost 1 base and J lost 11 bases. The CDR3 here is CAWSDRGRGKLFF. The CDR3 DNA reads TGTGCCTGGAGTGACAGGGGGCGCGGGAAACTGTTTTTT.

The chain has TRBV9 and TRBJ2-1, with TRBD2 matching 12 bases. The V gene end was trimmed by 0 bases and the J gene end by 0 bases; junction bases not matched to a gene: 7. This CDR3 has 19 amino acids. Looked up from germline, CDR1 is SGDLS and CDR2 is YYNGEE. The DNA for the CDR3 is TGTGCCAGCAGCGTAGGACTAGCGGGAGACTTGAGCTCCTACAATGAGCAGTTCTTC. Its protein product is CASSVGLAGDLSSYNEQFF. The whole variable domain, remainder taken from reference TRBV9 and TRBJ2-1, is DSGVTQTPKHLITATGQRVTLRCSPRSGDLSVYWYQQSLDQGLQFLIQYYNGEERAKGNILERFSAQQFPDLHSELNLSSLELGDSALYFCASSVGLAGDLSSYNEQFFGPGTRLTVL.

The chain joins TRBV24-1 to TRBJ2-5; TRBD2 matches 9 bases. Germline V gene sequence: CDR1 KGHDR, CDR2 SFDVKD. V lost 7 bases to trimming and J lost 3 bases; unmatched junction nucleotides: 2. This CDR3 is built from 13 residues. The CDR3 bases are TGTGCCACCAGAGTAGCGGGAGAAGAGACCCAGTACTTC. As protein: CATRVAGEETQYF.

This chain links TRBV28 with TRBJ2-5; 10 nucleotides match TRBD1. V gave up 5 bases and J gave up 4 bases; unmatched junction bases: 4. Germline CDR1 and CDR2: MDHEN and SYDVKM. This CDR3 comprises 14 residues. CDR3: CASSPGTGVETQYF. CDR3 coding DNA: TGTGCCAGCAGTCCCGGGACAGGGGTAGAGACCCAGTACTTC.

The rearrangement links TRBV28 to TRBJ2-1, with a tentative D call TRBD2 (5 bases). Germline lookup yields CDR1 MDHEN and CDR2 SYDVKM. The CDR3 sequence is 13 residues long. V dropped 6 bases and J dropped 11 bases, with 17 bases sitting between them. The CDR3, as DNA: TGTGCCAGCAGCCCCACACGCCGGGGTAAGCAGTTCTTC. This codes for CASSPTRRGKQFF.

The chain employs TRBV6-5 and TRBJ2-1, with TRBD1 identical over 7 bases. V lost 6 bases and J lost 5; bases outside the gene matches: 4. The CDR3 totals 13 residues. Per germline, CDR1 MNHEY and CDR2 SVGAGI. The CDR3 nucleotides are TGTGCCAGCAGAACGACAGGGCACAATGAGCAGTTCTTC. This codes for CASRTTGHNEQFF.

This clone was recorded at least ten times. The chain uses TRBV2 and TRBJ2-1; TRBD2 matches 14 bases. Germline CDR1 and CDR2: SNHLY and FYNNEI. V was clipped by 4 bases and J by 10 bases; unmatched bases: 6. The CDR3 consists of 15 residues. The CDR3 nucleotides read TGTGCCAGCAGTGTGGGACTAGCGGGAGTAAGAGAGCAGTTCTTC. Translated: CASSVGLAGVREQFF.

The chain combines TRBV6-4 with TRBJ2-2, with D maybe TRBD1 (7 bases). The germline gives CDR1 MRHNA, CDR2 SNTAGT. Trimming cost V 3 bases and J 4 bases, with 15 bases left between them. The length of the CDR3 is 16 residues. The DNA for the CDR3 is TGTGCCAGCAGTGAAGAACGGCAGGGGGGCACCGGGGAGCTGTTTTTT. This codes for CASSEERQGGTGELFF.

The chain is built from TRBV5-6 and TRBJ2-5, with 9 bases aligning to TRBD1. Germline assignment: CDR1 SGHDT and CDR2 YYEEEE. The trim removed 3 bases at V and 5 bases at J, leaving 5 bases unmatched. The CDR3 covers 14 residues. In DNA, the CDR3 is TGTGCCAGCAGCTCGGACAGGGGATTGGAGACCCAGTACTTC. Translated: CASSSDRGLETQYF.

The chain carries TRBV16 and TRBJ1-2; the match to TRBD1 covers 7 bases. Germline CDR1 is KGHSY and CDR2 is FQNENV. The CDR3 sequence is 14 residues long. The junction had 5 bases not matched to a gene; V was cut back by 1 base and J by 6 bases. In nucleotides, the CDR3 is TGTGCCAGCAGCCAATATGAGGGGGCGCATGGCTACACCTTC. This gives the protein CASSQYEGAHGYTF.

This clone appeared a single time. V is TRBV28 and J is TRBJ1-5, with D uncertain. The CDR3 covers 16 residues. Trimming removed 3 bases at V and 0 bases at J, with 12 bases between. CDR1 and CDR2 from the germline V gene are MDHEN and SYDVKM. CDR3 loop: CASSFSGRDSNQPQHF. CDR3 coding DNA: TGTGCCAGCAGTTTTAGTGGGAGAGATAGCAATCAGCCCCAGCATTTT.

In this sample, this clone turned up once. The chain employs TRBV6-5 and TRBJ1-5; D might be TRBD1 (6 bases). This CDR3 has 13 residues. V lost 6 bases and J 6 bases, leaving 12 bases between the germline ends. CDR1 and CDR2 from the germline V gene are MNHEY and SVGAGI. The CDR3 sequence is CASRRTEGQPQHF. In DNA form, the CDR3 reads TGTGCCAGCAGAAGGACAGAAGGTCAGCCCCAGCATTTT.

The CDR3 bases are TGTGCCAGCAGTTCTCGCCCGGGGGGGGAGGAGAAGCAGTACTTC. It translates to CASSSRPGGEEKQYF. The V call is TRBV27, the J call TRBJ2-7, with TRBD2 identical over 8 bases. CDR1 and CDR2 (germline): MNHEY, SMNVEV (reference sequence). The CDR3 is 15 residues long. V lost 4 bases, J lost 8 bases, and 13 bases stayed unmatched.

CDR3: CASSPTGGLGAEAFF. The CDR3 DNA is TGTGCCAGCAGTCCTACAGGGGGGCTGGGCGCTGAAGCTTTCTTT. This chain connects TRBV7-3 to TRBJ1-1, with 8 bases aligning to TRBD1. CDR3 length: 15 residues. Looked up from germline, CDR1 is SGHTA and CDR2 is FQGTGA. V was clipped by 6 bases and J by 6 bases; unmatched bases: 12.

The chain combines TRBV28 with TRBJ1-1, with D tentatively TRBD1 (6 bases). This CDR3 spans 14 amino acids. The V end was cut by 6 bases, the J end by 0 bases, with 11 bases between. Germline loops: CDR1 MDHEN, CDR2 SYDVKM. Here the CDR3 reads CASRTGGVNTEAFF. Here the CDR3 DNA reads TGTGCCAGCAGGACAGGTGGAGTGAACACTGAAGCTTTCTTT.